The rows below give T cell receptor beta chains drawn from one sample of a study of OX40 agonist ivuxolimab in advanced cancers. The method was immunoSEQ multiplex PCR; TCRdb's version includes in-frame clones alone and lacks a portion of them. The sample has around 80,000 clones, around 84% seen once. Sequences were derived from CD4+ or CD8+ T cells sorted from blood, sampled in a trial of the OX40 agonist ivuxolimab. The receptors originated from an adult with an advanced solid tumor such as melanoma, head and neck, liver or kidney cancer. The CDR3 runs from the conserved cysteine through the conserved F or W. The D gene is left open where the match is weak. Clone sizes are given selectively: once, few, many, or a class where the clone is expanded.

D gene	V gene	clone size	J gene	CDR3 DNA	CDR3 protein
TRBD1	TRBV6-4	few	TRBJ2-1	TGTGCCAGCAGTGATACAGGGGCGACTTCCTACAATGAGCAGTTCTTC	CASSDTGATSYNEQFF
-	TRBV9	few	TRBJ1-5	TGTGCCAGCAGCGAGGGGGTTCTTGGCAATCAGCCCCAGCATTTT	CASSEGVLGNQPQHF
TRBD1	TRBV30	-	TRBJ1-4	TGTGCCTGGAGTGACACAGGGGCAACTAATGAAAAACTGTTTTTT	CAWSDTGATNEKLFF
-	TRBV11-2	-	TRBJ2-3	TGTGCCAGCAGCTTAGGGGCGCCTAGCCCCCGGGATACGCAGTATTTT	CASSLGAPSPRDTQYF
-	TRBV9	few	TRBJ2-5	TGTGCCAGCAGCGTTTTTGATCTAGACCACGGGGCCCAGTACTTC	CASSVFDLDHGAQYF
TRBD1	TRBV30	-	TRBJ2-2	TGTGCCTGCCGGGGACAGCACACCGGGGAGCTGTTTTTT	CACRGQHTGELFF
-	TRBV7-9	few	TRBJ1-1	TGTGCCAGCAGCTTAGCAATTATGAACACTGAAGCTTTCTTT	CASSLAIMNTEAFF
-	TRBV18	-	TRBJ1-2	TGTGCCAGCTCAAGGGGACTCCGGGGAGGCTACACCTTC	CASSRGLRGGYTF
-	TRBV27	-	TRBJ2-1	TGTGCCAGCAGGTCACAATTAGCCAATGAGCAGTTCTTC	CASRSQLANEQFF
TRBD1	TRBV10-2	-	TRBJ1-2	TGCGCCAGCAGTGAGCAGGGGGCGAGCTATGGCTACACCTTC	CASSEQGASYGYTF
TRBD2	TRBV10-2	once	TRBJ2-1	TGCGCCAGCATCCTGGGACTAGCGGGAGGCCGCGGTGAGCAGTTCTTC	CASILGLAGGRGEQFF
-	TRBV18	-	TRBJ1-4	TGTGCCAGCTCACCGGCAGCAACTAATGAAAAACTGTTTTTT	CASSPAATNEKLFF
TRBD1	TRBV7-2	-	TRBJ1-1	TGTGCCAGCAGCGTTGTCCCGGGACAGGGGGCCACTGAAGCTTTCTTT	CASSVVPGQGATEAFF
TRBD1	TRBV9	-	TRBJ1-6	TGTGCCAGCAGCGCGGGACAGGGAAACGAGCCCCTCCACTTT	CASSAGQGNEPLHF
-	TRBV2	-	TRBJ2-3	TGTGCCAGCAGTGAACGTGGGGATACGCAGTATTTT	CASSERGDTQYF
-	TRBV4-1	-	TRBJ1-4	TGCGCCAGCAGCCAAGTTCAGGGTAATGAAAAACTGTTTTTT	CASSQVQGNEKLFF
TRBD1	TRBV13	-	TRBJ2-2	TGTGCCAGCAGCTTAGGGGTACCAGGGGGCATCGCCGGGGAGCTGTTTTTT	CASSLGVPGGIAGELFF
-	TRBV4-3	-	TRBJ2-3	TGCGCCAGCAGCCAAGGAGGACTGAACACAGATACGCAGTATTTT	CASSQGGLNTDTQYF
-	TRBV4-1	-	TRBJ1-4	TGCGCCAGCAGCCAAGATCGGGAACGAGGGGGAGCAACTAATGAAAAACTGTTTTTT	CASSQDRERGGATNEKLFF
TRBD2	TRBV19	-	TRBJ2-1	TGTGCCAGTAAATTGAGCGGGAGGATTTACAATGAGCAGTTCTTC	CASKLSGRIYNEQFF
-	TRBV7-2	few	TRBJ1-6	TGTGCCAGCAGCGTGGGGGCCGTGGGGAATTCACCCCTCCACTTT	CASSVGAVGNSPLHF
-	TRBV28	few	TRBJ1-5	TGTGCCAGCTTGTCCAGCCTGAATCAGCCCCAGCATTTT	CASLSSLNQPQHF
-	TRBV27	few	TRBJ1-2	TGTGCCAGCAGTTCCAGTCCCGCAGTCTTGATCTATGGCTACACCTTC	CASSSSPAVLIYGYTF